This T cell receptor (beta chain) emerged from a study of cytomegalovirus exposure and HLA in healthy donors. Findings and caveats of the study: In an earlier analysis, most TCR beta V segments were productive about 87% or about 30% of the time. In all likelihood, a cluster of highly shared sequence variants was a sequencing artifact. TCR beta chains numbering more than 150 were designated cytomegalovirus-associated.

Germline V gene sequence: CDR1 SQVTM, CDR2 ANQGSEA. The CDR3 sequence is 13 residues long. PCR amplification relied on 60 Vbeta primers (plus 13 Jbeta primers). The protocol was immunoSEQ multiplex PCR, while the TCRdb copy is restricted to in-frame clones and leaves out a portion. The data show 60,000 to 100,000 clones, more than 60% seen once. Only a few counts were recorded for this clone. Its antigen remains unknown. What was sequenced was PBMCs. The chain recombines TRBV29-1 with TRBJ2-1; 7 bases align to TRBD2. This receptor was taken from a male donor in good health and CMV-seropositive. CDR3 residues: CTSGLADYNEQFF. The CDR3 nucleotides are TGCACCTCGGGTCTAGCGGACTACAATGAGCAGTTCTTC.